The 10 T cell receptor beta chains listed next were all sequenced from one sample in a study of tumor-infiltrating lymphocytes in primary liver carcinoma. TCR beta cDNA was prepared out of roughly 500 ng total RNA by means of a constant-region primer. TCR beta libraries came from three nested multiplex PCR rounds using slightly modified ARM-PCR. TRBV1-TRBV30 forward and Cbeta reverse primers drove the first two roughly 10-cycle rounds. From the multiplex PCR reads, TCRdb called clonotypes with MiXCR, one entry per CDR3 protein. This sample has about 320,000 distinct CDR3 sequences, with approximately 60% found just once. The authors took blood RNA from unsorted whole blood and also extracted germline DNA. Input material: peripheral blood. These receptors were taken from a man aged 35 to 55 with primary liver carcinoma and hepatitis B virus infection.

This clonotype was picked up one time. V gene TRBV12-3 or TRBV12-4 combines with J gene TRBJ2-7, with a possible D match to TRBD1 (7 bases). CDR3 length equals 14 residues. V lost 8 bases, J lost 3 bases, and 17 bases lay in between. The DNA for the CDR3 is TGTGCCAGCGCCGAGGAGGGACAGTTCTACGAGCAGTACTTC. This gives the protein CASAEEGQFYEQYF.

A remark on this clonotype: A much larger clonotype is one base distant, so this may be a read error. J is TRBJ2-2 and V is TRBV14; no reliable D call. The CDR3 length is 15 residues. Germline CDR1 SGHDN, CDR2 FVKESK. The CDR3 sequence: CTSSQDRLNTGELFF. The CDR3, as DNA: TGTACCAGCAGCCAAGATCGGCTGAACACCGGGGAGCTGTTTTTT.

This chain joins TRBV5-4 and TRBJ2-7; D gene ambiguous. Trimming took 0 bases from V and 0 from J, leaving 7 bases between them. The germline gives CDR1 SGHNT, CDR2 YYREEE (reference sequence). The CDR3 is made up of 14 amino acids. The CDR3 coding sequence is TGTGCCAGCAGCTTGGACCTGTTCTCCTACGAGCAGTACTTC. This translates into CASSLDLFSYEQYF.

Concerning this clonotype itself: A much more abundant neighbour one base away suggests this may be a read error. The CDR3 nucleotides read TGTGCCATCAGTGAGTATACAGATACGCAGTATTTT. It codes for CAISEYTDTQYF. The gene calls are TRBV10-3 and TRBJ2-3; D unclear. The V gene's germline CDR1 is ENHRY and CDR2 SYGVKD. The V gene lost 1 base and the J gene lost 3 bases, with 2 bases spanning the gap. The CDR3 covers 12 residues.

This clonotype has ten or more counts. The chain links TRBV12-3 or TRBV12-4 to TRBJ1-5; D gene uncertain. V was cut by 8 bases and J by 2 bases, with 19 bases left in between. CDR3 length equals 16 residues. This CDR3 reads CASGDWSGARNQPQHF. In DNA form, the CDR3 reads TGTGCCAGCGGCGACTGGTCGGGAGCGCGCAATCAGCCCCAGCATTTT.

As concerns this clonotype: A much bigger clone sits one base away, suggesting this may be a read error. This sequence joins TRBV29-1 and TRBJ2-1; 8 positions agree with TRBD2. The CDR3 runs 15 residues. CDR1 is SQVTM, CDR2 ANQGSEA, per germline. The V and J ends lost 0 bases and 10 bases, in that order; junction bases with no gene match: 11. In nucleotides, the CDR3 is TGCAGCGTTGAAGATCGAAGCGGGGGTCGGTGGGAGCAGTTCTTC. Encoded protein: CSVEDRSGGRWEQFF.

The rearrangement joins TRBV4-2 to TRBJ2-4; TRBD1 might be the D (6 bases). CDR1 is LGHNA and CDR2 is YNFKEQ in the germline V gene. V was clipped by 3 bases and J by 5 bases, with 17 bases between them. The CDR3 is 16 residues long. CDR3 residues: CASSQSQYEGENIQYF. CDR3 in DNA: TGTGCCAGCAGCCAGAGTCAGTACGAGGGGGAAAACATTCAGTACTTC.

For this clonotype: A junction boundary mismatches the germline segment, possibly from a read error. The chain employs TRBV11-1 and TRBJ2-3; D might be TRBD2 (5 bases). CDR1 is SGHAT and CDR2 is FQDESV in the germline V gene (reference sequence). This CDR3 comprises 15 residues. The CDR3 region is CASSLPREIADTQYF. CDR3 nucleotides: TGTGCCAGCAGTTTGCCGAGGGAGATCGCAGATACACAGTATTTT. Full variable domain (remainder filled in from reference TRBV11-1 and TRBJ2-3): EAEVAQSPRYKITEKSQAVAFWCDPISGHATLYWYRQILGQGPELLVQFQDESVVDDSQLPKDRFSAERLKGVDSTLKIQPAELGDSAMYLCASSLPREIADTQYFGPGTRLTVL.

In the case of this clonotype: A junction boundary mismatches the germline segment, possibly from a read error. The chain joins TRBV7-9 to TRBJ2-5; TRBD2 matches at 10 bases. Germline V gene sequence: CDR1 SEHNR, CDR2 FQNEAQ (reference sequence). The CDR3 has 14 amino acids. CDR3 coding DNA: TGTGCCAGCAGCTGGACTAGCGGACAAGAGACCCTGTACTTC. It is translated as CASSWTSGQETLYF.

This clonotype occurred many times. V is TRBV29-1 and J is TRBJ1-4; D not certain. Germline V gene sequence: CDR1 SQVTM, CDR2 ANQGSEA. V was clipped by 4 bases and J by 10 bases, with 16 bases between them. The CDR3 runs 13 residues. The CDR3: CSVAQFNEGKLFF. As DNA, the CDR3 is TGCAGCGTTGCCCAGTTCAACGAGGGAAAACTGTTTTTT.